This T cell receptor beta chain was identified during a study of T-cell memory formation after mild COVID-19. Whole-study findings and limits: Contracting CD4+ clones lay largely in CM and EM, with CD8+ ones residing in EMRA. Detection of some responders pre-infection suggested pre-existing cross-reactive memory T cells participated. The authors left the SARS-CoV-2 specificity of second-wave clones peaking on day 37 unconfirmed.

TCRdb passed the 5' RACE reads through MiXCR, listing each CDR3 protein once. The sample has about 290,000 distinct CDR3 sequences; roughly 15% are singletons. This CDR3 spans 13 amino acids. From germline, CDR1 is LNHNV and CDR2 YYDKDF (reference sequence). The V gene lost 0 bases and the J gene lost 6 bases, with 6 bases spanning the gap. As concerns this clonotype: Its antigen is undetermined.

The receptor was isolated from a man between 18 and 29 years old who had mild COVID-19 (a few samples of this study predate the infection). Cell type and time point are not known. What was sequenced was PBMCs or a T cell subset sorted from them (not recorded which). The chain recombines TRBV15 with TRBJ1-5; D remains ambiguous. CDR3 coding DNA: TGTGCCACCAGCAGAGATTCCGGTCAGCCCCAGCATTTT. Amino acid sequence: CATSRDSGQPQHF. Supplemented by reference TRBV15 and TRBJ1-5, the full variable domain reads DAMVIQNPRYQVTQFGKPVTLSCSQTLNHNVMYWYQQKSSQAPKLLFHYYDKDFNNEADTPDNFQSRRPNTSFCFLDIRSPGLGDTAMYLCATSRDSGQPQHFGDGTRLSIL.